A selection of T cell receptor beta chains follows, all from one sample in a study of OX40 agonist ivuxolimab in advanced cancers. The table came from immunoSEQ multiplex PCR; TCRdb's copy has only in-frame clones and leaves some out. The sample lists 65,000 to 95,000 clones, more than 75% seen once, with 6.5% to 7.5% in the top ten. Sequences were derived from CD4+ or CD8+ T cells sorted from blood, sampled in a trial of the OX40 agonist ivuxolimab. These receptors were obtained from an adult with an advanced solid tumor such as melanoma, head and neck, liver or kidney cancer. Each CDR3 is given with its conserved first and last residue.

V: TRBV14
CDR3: CASTNEWGTEAFF

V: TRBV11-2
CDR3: CASSLALGGLLSGNTIYF

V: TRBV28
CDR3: CASSSSTVGGPYGYTF

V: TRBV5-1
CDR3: CASSLAGSSYNEQFF

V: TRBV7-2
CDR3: CASSFTGGYTEAFF

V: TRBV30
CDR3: CACLWSNEQFF

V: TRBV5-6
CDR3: CASSRSLGRGWETQYF

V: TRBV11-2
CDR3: CASRFEIQENEAFF

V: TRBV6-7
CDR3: CASRGRDSNQPQHF

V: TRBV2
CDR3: CASSELANSPLHF

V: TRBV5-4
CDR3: CASSFSPRVYEQYF

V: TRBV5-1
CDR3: CASSLGQGPYEQYF

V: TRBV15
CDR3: CATSRELAGSYEQYF

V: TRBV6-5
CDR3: CASSYPGLSTEQFF

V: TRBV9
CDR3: CASSVERPELRGTQYF

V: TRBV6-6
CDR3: CASRPTRNTYEQYF

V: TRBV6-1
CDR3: CASPGQSYAGYTF

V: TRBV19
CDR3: CASRLRGTEAFF

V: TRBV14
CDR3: CASSQDPWGVQYF

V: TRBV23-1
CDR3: CASSQPDLRRGHTF

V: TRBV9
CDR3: CASPKGVAQNLAKNIQYF

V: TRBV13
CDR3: CASSLLGLAGSSGANVLTF

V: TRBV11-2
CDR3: CASSLGVNTEAFF

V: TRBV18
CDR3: CASSTAGLVGADTQYF

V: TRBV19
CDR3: CASKLGQEYGYTF

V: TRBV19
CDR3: CASSIDRGPQHF

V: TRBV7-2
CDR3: CASSLAGTGPYF

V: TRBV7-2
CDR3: CASSRAGGGGKETQYF

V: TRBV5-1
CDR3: CASTLRGTEAFF

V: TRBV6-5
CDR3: CASSPGANYGYTF

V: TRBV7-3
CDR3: CASSLNGLAGRETQYF

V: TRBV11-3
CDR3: CASSLAGGPTDTQYF

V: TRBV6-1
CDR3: CASSDRINQPQHF

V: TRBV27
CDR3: CASSQRAYSNTEAFF

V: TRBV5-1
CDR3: CASSLAESNYGYTF

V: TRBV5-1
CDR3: CASSFSVGVRNTEAFF

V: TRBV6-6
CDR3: CASRQSGGRGNEQFF

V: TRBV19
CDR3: CASSLTARDYGYTF

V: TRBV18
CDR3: CASSPLDRGGNIQYF

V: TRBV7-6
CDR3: CASSQVPVATNEKLFF

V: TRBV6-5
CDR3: CASSYPIGRGHSPLHF

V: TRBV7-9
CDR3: CASSLATVTLGAEAFF

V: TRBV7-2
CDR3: CASSVSLGQETQYF

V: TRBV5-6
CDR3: CASSLSWNTEAFF

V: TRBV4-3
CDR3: CASSQGRFSGKNEQFF

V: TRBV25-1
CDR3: CASSEYKLSGRVHEQYF

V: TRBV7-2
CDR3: CASSPGLGGGTSTDTQYF

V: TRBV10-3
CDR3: CAISEEDQPQHF

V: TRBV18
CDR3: CASSPGEKLFF

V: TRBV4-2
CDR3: CASSQDMAPRITEAFF

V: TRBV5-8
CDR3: CASSPGGLADFQGTQYF

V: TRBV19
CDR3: CASSGPTGPNQPQHF

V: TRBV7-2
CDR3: CASSLRAGGTGELFF

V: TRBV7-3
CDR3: CASSPGMAGTGELFF

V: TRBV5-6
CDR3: CASSPFDGGEDTQYF

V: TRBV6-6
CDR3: CASSSIWDSLNSPLHF

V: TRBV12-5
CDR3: CASAVRGNQPQHF

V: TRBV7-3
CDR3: CASSQGSGATNEQYF